This TCR beta chain derives from a study of T cells in localized non-small cell lung cancer (TCRdb year 2020). In terms of the full investigation: Comparing tumors with uninvolved tumor-adjacent lungs, the study looked at the T cell repertoires of fewer than 250 patients with early-stage NSCLC. All 240 or so NSCLC patients in the cohort were treatment-naive and had localized lung tumors that were resected. A mean age of roughly 64 years was recorded for the NSCLC patients, of whom approximately 130 were male and 95 to 110 were female. The investigation overall reported the following: Higher blood T cell density associated with longer overall survival, while higher adjacent-lung clonality associated with shorter survival. Of the top 100 tumor clones, a median of about 53 were detected in paired uninvolved adjacent lung; about 28 were also among that lung's top 100. The highest T cell clonality was observed in uninvolved tumor-adjacent lung, where clonality exceeded that of tumor, suggesting that antigenic responses were more focused in uninvolved tumor-adjacent lung. Because multi-region tumor sequencing was not performed, intratumor heterogeneity could not be ruled out. Because the study design was exploratory, TCR variables were selected using unadjusted p-values without false-discovery rate correction.

TCR beta CDR3 regions were sequenced from DNA using the immunoSEQ Assay. The study's processing was this. To compute T cell density, TCR beta template counts were normalized to usable DNA, which was estimated by amplifying housekeeping genes. Richness was estimated with the preseqR package, extrapolating to 400,000 templates for PBMC samples and 120,000 templates for tissue samples. Clonality was defined as one minus Pielou's evenness. Differential abundance testing on productive amino-acid clonotypes, with a minimum total count of 5 and an alpha of 0.1, was used to identify tissue-enriched TCRs. Repertoire overlap between compartments was quantified with the Jaccard Index and Morisita Overlap Index. GLIPH grouped TCR beta CDR3s together with public tetramer-defined viral CDR3s, and a viral motif had to include at least three viral sequences and also show V-gene enrichment. TCRdb carries this immuneACCESS record with in-frame sequences only. Its versions omit some clonotypes, under half of them owing to an unresolved V gene in the studies checked, with the rest unexplained. V and J calls plus clone size are reproduced from that table; the DNA served to infer D and trimming. The sample table contains around 90,000 clones; only one count was recorded for around 80% of them. Approximately 21% of the sample is in the top ten clones.

Trimming at the junction amounts to 3 bases on V and 11 bases on J, and the germline ends lie 13 bases apart. Including cysteine and phenylalanine, the CDR3 has 12 amino acids. The DNA shown is the 36-base CDR3, in frame from base 1. Sequences MNHNS (CDR1) and SASEGT (CDR2) are obtained from the germline V gene. At diagnosis, tumor, uninvolved tumor-adjacent lung and peripheral blood were collected and then preserved as a mix of FFPE and fresh-frozen material. For TCR repertoire profiling, the blood samples were analyzed as peripheral blood mononuclear cells. Regarding this clone: Which antigen it targets is not known. No much larger clonotype is one base removed from it; base qualities were not supplied.

The sample in question was PBMCs, obtained before any cancer treatment. The chain links TRBV6-1 with TRBJ1-1; the D gene is unclear. This sequence originates from a man between 40 and 70 years old with stage II squamous cell lung carcinoma. CDR3 region: CASSEDRGLAFF. In nucleotide form, the sequence is TGTGCCAGCAGTGAGGACCGGGGTCTGGCTTTCTTT.